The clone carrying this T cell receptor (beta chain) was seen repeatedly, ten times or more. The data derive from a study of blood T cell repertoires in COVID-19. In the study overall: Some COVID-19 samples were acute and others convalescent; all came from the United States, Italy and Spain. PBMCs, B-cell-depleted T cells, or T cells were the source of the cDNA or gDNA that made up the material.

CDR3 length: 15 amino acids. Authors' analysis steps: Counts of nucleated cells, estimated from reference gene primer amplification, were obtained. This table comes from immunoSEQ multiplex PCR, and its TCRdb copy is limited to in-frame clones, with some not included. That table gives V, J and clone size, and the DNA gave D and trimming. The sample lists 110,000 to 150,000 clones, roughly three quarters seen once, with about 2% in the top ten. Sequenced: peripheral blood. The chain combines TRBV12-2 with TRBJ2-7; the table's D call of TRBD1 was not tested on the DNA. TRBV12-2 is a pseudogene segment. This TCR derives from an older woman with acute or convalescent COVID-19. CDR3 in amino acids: CASRHRDQGYDEQYF. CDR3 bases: TGTGCAAGTCGTCACAGGGATCAGGGGTACGACGAGCAGTACTTC.